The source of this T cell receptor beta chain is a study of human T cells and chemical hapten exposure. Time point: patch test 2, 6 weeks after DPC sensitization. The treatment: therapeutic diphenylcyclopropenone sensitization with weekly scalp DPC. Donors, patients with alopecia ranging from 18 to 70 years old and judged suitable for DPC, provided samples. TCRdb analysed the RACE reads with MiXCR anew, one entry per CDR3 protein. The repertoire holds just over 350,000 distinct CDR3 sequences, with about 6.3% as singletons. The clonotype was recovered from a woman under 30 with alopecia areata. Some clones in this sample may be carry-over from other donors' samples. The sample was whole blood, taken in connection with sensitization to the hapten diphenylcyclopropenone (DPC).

This chain's CDR3 is CASSYGTRTNEKLFF. In DNA, the CDR3 is TGTGCCAGCAGTTACGGGACCAGAACTAATGAAAAACTGTTTTTT. The genes are TRBV6-5 and TRBJ1-4; a possible D gene is TRBD1 (5 bases). The CDR3 covers 15 residues. Looked up from germline, CDR1 is MNHEY and CDR2 is SVGAGI. V was cut by 2 bases and J by 1 base, with 8 bases left in between.